A selection of T cell receptor beta chains follows, all from one sample in a study of T cells after posttransplantation cyclophosphamide. Here immunoSEQ multiplex PCR was the method, and the copy in TCRdb shows in-frame clones only, minus some. The table shows over 8,500 clones, with 89% occurring only once. The material sequenced was PBMCs, taken around 450 days after allogeneic stem cell transplant with calcineurin inhibitor and methotrexate. The source is a male patient aged 45-60 years who received an allogeneic stem cell transplant from an unrelated donor, was CMV-positive, and had chronic GVHD only. Some T cells may be supplied by the graft donor. The conserved cysteine and the conserved F or W are not part of the CDR3 here.

J gene,V gene,CDR3 length,CDR3 protein
TRBJ2-7,TRBV7-2,13,ASKRPGSGQYEQY
TRBJ1-2,TRBV6-5,11,ASRQTGLGGYT
TRBJ2-5,TRBV29-1,12,SVVGQGIGETQY
TRBJ1-1,TRBV14,16,ASSQGRDRGADGTEAF
NA,TRBV11-3,12,ASSSGLAGGEQY
TRBJ2-3,TRBV9,14,ASSVAEREGPDTQY
TRBJ1-1,TRBV6-5,13,ASSYSTGRNTEAF
TRBJ2-7,TRBV19,11,ASSVLGLDEQY
TRBJ1-1,TRBV6-5,10,ASSSEAGGAF
TRBJ2-3,TRBV7-6,12,ASSLEGGTDTQY
TRBJ2-1,TRBV5-5,12,AASPGGGIDEQF
TRBJ2-1,TRBV2,11,ARERGTYNEQF
TRBJ2-1,TRBV19,13,ASLPGHRGDNEQF
TRBJ2-1,TRBV9,15,ASSVGGGGTRYNEQF
TRBJ2-1,TRBV15,14,ATSRDRFGSYNEQF
TRBJ2-7,TRBV28,12,ASSLRGMAYEQY
TRBJ2-2,TRBV19,12,ASSTGQGTGELF
TRBJ1-6,TRBV11-3,14,ASSFGTGGTSTPLH
TRBJ1-1,TRBV2,11,ASSDLGGTEAF
TRBJ2-5,TRBV19,13,ASSMTGAGVETQY
TRBJ2-7,TRBV7-3,16,ASSLGRLAGNGAYEQY
TRBJ2-3,TRBV29-1,10,SVREGGDTQY